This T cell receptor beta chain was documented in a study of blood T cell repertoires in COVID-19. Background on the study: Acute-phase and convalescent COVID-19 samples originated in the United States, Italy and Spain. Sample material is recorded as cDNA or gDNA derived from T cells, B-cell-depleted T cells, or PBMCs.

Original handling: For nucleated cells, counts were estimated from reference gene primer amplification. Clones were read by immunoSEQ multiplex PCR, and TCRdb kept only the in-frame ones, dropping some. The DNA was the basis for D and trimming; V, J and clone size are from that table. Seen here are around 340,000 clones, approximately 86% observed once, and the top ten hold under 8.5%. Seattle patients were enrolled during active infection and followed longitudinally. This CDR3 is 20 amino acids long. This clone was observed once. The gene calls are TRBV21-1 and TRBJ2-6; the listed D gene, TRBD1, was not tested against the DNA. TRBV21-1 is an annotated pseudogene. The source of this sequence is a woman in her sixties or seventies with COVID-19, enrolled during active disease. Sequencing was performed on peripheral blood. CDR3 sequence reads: CASRYPLGRTKHSGANVLTF. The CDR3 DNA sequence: TGTGCCAGCAGATACCCCCTGGGGCGGACGAAGCACTCTGGGGCCAACGTCCTGACTTTC.